The 27 T cell receptor beta chains listed next were all sequenced from one sample in a study of blood T cell repertoires in COVID-19. Produced via immunoSEQ multiplex PCR; TCRdb's table is partial and in-frame only. The sample consists of 43,000 or so clones, 87% of them appearing once. The sample consisted of peripheral blood. The receptors derive from a man between 60 and 70 years old with active COVID-19.

The J gene is TRBJ2-4, the V gene TRBV19; D possibly corresponds to TRBD2 (5 bases). CDR1 is LNHDA and CDR2 is SQIVND in the germline V gene (reference sequence). The CDR3 spans 17 residues. The ends were cut back, 6 bases at V and 1 base at J, with 19 bases in the middle. This chain's CDR3 is CASRVGTRPGAKNIQYF. CDR3 nucleotide sequence: TGTGCCAGTAGAGTGGGAACGAGGCCGGGGGCCAAAAACATTCAGTACTTC.

The V and J genes are TRBV7-9 and TRBJ1-5; TRBD1 matches at 9 bases. Unmatched junction bases numbered 6, after V lost 5 bases and J lost 4 bases. Per germline, CDR1 SEHNR and CDR2 FQNEAQ (reference sequence). This CDR3 contains 15 residues. CDR3 DNA sequence: TGTGCCAGCAGCCCGACAGGGGGAAGGAATCAGCCCCAGCATTTT. Encoded protein: CASSPTGGRNQPQHF.

The chain joins TRBV3-1 (or the pseudogene TRBV3-2) to TRBJ1-2, with TRBD1 matching over 8 bases. The CDR3 loop spans 14 amino acids. In germline, CDR1 is LGHDT, CDR2 YNNKEL (reference sequence). V gave up 8 bases and J gave up 4 bases; unmatched junction bases: 9. This CDR3 reads CASRSQGAGYGYTF. CDR3 coding DNA: TGTGCCAGCCGCTCCCAGGGGGCAGGCTATGGCTACACCTTC.

J is TRBJ2-2 and V is TRBV12-5; 11 nucleotides align to TRBD2. The CDR3 has 17 residues. The V gene end was trimmed by 1 base and the J gene end by 3 bases; junction bases not matched to a gene: 4. Germline assignment: CDR1 LGHNT and CDR2 FRNRAP. The CDR3 region is CASGLDPLAGDTGELFF. CDR3 DNA sequence: TGTGCTAGTGGTTTGGACCCACTAGCGGGAGACACCGGGGAGCTGTTTTTT.

The rearrangement links TRBV10-3 to TRBJ2-3, with D possibly matching TRBD1 (5 bases). V was trimmed by 4 bases and J by 0 bases, leaving 11 bases between them. The CDR3 consists of 15 residues. Germline CDR1 ENHRY, CDR2 SYGVKD. In DNA form, the CDR3 reads TGTGCCATCAGTGGAACAGGAGATAGCACAGATACGCAGTATTTT. Amino acids: CAISGTGDSTDTQYF.

The chain recombines TRBV12-3 or TRBV12-4 with TRBJ1-6; D ambiguous. Between the trimmed V and J ends, which lost 4 bases and 13 bases, there was a span of 14 bases. The CDR3 runs to 13 residues. CDR3: CASSSDTWSPLHF. CDR3 DNA: TGTGCCAGCAGTTCCGACACCTGGTCGCCCCTCCACTTT.

This clone has a single count. The V call is TRBV2, the J call TRBJ2-1; 7 bases line up with TRBD1. Trimming removed 7 bases from V and 5 bases from J; junction bases left unmatched: 14. The germline V gene has CDR1 SNHLY and CDR2 FYNNEI. This CDR3 is built from 16 residues. CDR3 residues: CASNGGRDSLNNEQFF. In nucleotides, the CDR3 is TGTGCCAGCAATGGTGGTCGGGACAGCCTAAACAATGAGCAGTTCTTC.

This chain connects TRBV7-8 to TRBJ2-3; the match to TRBD2 covers 13 bases. Germline-derived CDR1 and CDR2 are SGHVS and FQNEAQ. The CDR3 is made up of 18 amino acids. With V trimmed by 5 bases and J by 0 bases, 8 bases remained unmatched. CDR3 residues: CASSRGGTSGASTDTQYF. In DNA, the CDR3 is TGTGCCAGCAGCCGCGGTGGGACTAGCGGGGCTAGCACAGATACGCAGTATTTT.

The chain combines TRBV19 with TRBJ1-6; 7 bases are shared with TRBD1. J lost 7 bases, V lost 7 bases, and 7 bases had no gene match. The germline V gene encodes CDR1 LNHDA and CDR2 SQIVND (reference sequence). CDR3 size: 14 residues. The CDR3 sequence: CASKTGQQNSPLHF. CDR3 bases: TGTGCCAGTAAAACGGGACAGCAGAATTCACCCCTCCACTTT.

This clone was picked up a small number of times. This chain uses TRBV28 with TRBJ1-1; possible D gene TRBD1, 6 bases. V shed 1 base and J shed 1 base, with 16 bases lying between them. The CDR3 covers 17 residues. The germline V gene has CDR1 MDHEN and CDR2 SYDVKM. CDR3 region: CASSLYGGPIPNTEAFF. CDR3 nucleotide sequence: TGTGCCAGCAGTTTATATGGGGGCCCAATCCCGAACACTGAAGCTTTCTTT.

The chain links TRBV9 to TRBJ1-6, with 8 bases identical to TRBD1. V gave up 4 bases and J gave up 8 bases; unmatched junction bases: 5. The CDR3 totals 14 residues. Germline loops: CDR1 SGDLS, CDR2 YYNGEE. The CDR3 loop is CASSPNRGDSPLHF. As DNA, the CDR3 is TGTGCCAGCAGCCCAAACAGGGGGGATTCACCCCTCCACTTT. The variable domain in full, with the rest retrieved from reference TRBV9 and TRBJ1-6, is DSGVTQTPKHLITATGQRVTLRCSPRSGDLSVYWYQQSLDQGLQFLIQYYNGEERAKGNILERFSAQQFPDLHSELNLSSLELGDSALYFCASSPNRGDSPLHFGNGTRLTVT.

This chain joins TRBV2 and TRBJ1-2; TRBD1 aligns across 7 bases. With 6 bases clipped from V and 4 bases from J, the junction kept 5 bases outside the gene matches. The V gene's germline CDR1 is SNHLY and CDR2 FYNNEI. The CDR3 has 13 amino acids. The CDR3 is CASSSTGVYGYTF. The CDR3 DNA is TGTGCCAGCAGCTCCACAGGGGTCTATGGCTACACCTTC.

In its sample, this clone was seen a few times. The gene calls are TRBV7-2 and TRBJ2-7; D gene ambiguous. The CDR3 has 13 residues. Germline loops: CDR1 SGHTA, CDR2 FQGNSA. V was shortened by 1 base and J by 6 bases, with 10 bases between the two germline ends. This CDR3 reads CASSLDVPTEQYF. The CDR3 DNA reads as TGTGCCAGCAGCTTAGATGTGCCTACCGAGCAGTACTTC.

The chain uses TRBV7-2 and TRBJ1-4; 8 nucleotides align to TRBD1. The junction had 10 bases not matched to a gene; V was cut back by 5 bases and J by 8 bases. Germline CDR1 is SGHTA and CDR2 is FQGNSA. The CDR3 totals 15 residues. The CDR3 DNA is TGTGCCAGCAGCAGGCGGACAGGGACGGACGAAAAACTGTTTTTT. This gives the protein CASSRRTGTDEKLFF. The full variable domain, rest sourced from reference TRBV7-2 and TRBJ1-4, is GAGVSQSPSNKVTEKGKDVELRCDPISGHTALYWYRQSLGQGLEFLIYFQGNSAPDKSGLPSDRFSAERTGGSVSTLTIQRTQQEDSAVYLCASSRRTGTDEKLFFGSGTQLSVL.

This chain joins TRBV27 and TRBJ1-1; a weak D match, TRBD1 (6 bases). Germline V gene lookup returns CDR1 MNHEY and CDR2 SMNVEV (reference sequence). The CDR3 consists of 13 residues. V was trimmed by 9 bases and J by 0 bases, leaving 11 bases between them. The CDR3 sequence: CASYREMNTEAFF. CDR3 coding DNA: TGTGCCAGTTACAGGGAAATGAACACTGAAGCTTTCTTT.

The chain uses TRBV19 and TRBJ1-2; 11 positions match TRBD1. V shed 6 bases and J 3 bases; nucleotides not matched to a gene: 6. Germline V gene data show CDR1 as LNHDA and CDR2 as SQIVND (reference sequence). There are 15 residues in the CDR3. The CDR3 DNA follows: TGTGCCAGTAGCCGTGGACAGGGGGCCTACTATGGCTACACCTTC. Translated: CASSRGQGAYYGYTF.

V gene TRBV7-2 combines with J gene TRBJ1-2; 7 bases are shared with TRBD1. The CDR3 has 16 amino acids. Germline CDR1 is SGHTA and CDR2 is FQGNSA. The V gene end was trimmed by 4 bases and the J gene end by 4 bases; junction bases not matched to a gene: 12. DNA of the CDR3: TGTGCCAGCAGCTCATATGGGACAGTTCCTACCTATGGCTACACCTTC. Its protein product is CASSSYGTVPTYGYTF.

V and J are TRBV6-2 or TRBV6-3 and TRBJ1-5, with a weak D call TRBD1 (5 bases). The CDR3 covers 13 residues. CDR1 and CDR2 (germline): MNHEY, SVGEGT. Trimming shortened V by 4 bases and J by 3 bases, and 7 bases separated the two germline ends. CDR3 sequence: CASSWGVNQPQHF. In DNA form, the CDR3 reads TGTGCCAGCAGTTGGGGGGTCAATCAGCCCCAGCATTTT.

The V and J genes are TRBV10-1 and TRBJ2-3; D possibly corresponds to TRBD1 (6 bases). The CDR3 is 13 residues long. Trimming stripped 10 bases from V and 2 bases from J, with 13 bases between. CDR1 and CDR2 from the germline V gene are WNHNN and SYGVQD (reference sequence). In nucleotides, the CDR3 is TGCGCCACCTCGGACAGCTTCACAGATACGCAGTATTTT. Its protein product is CATSDSFTDTQYF.

The genes are TRBV19 and TRBJ2-1; 7 bases agree with TRBD2. This CDR3 has 15 amino acids. The ends lost 10 bases at V and 0 bases at J; junction bases unmatched: 9. CDR1 is LNHDA and CDR2 is SQIVND in the germline V gene (reference sequence). For the CDR3, the DNA is TGTGCCACCGGGGGAGGGGCCCTCTCCTACAATGAGCAGTTCTTC. As protein: CATGGGALSYNEQFF. The full variable domain, completed using reference TRBV19 and TRBJ2-1, is DGGITQSPKYLFRKEGQNVTLSCEQNLNHDAMYWYRQDPGQGLRLIYYSQIVNDFQKGDIAEGYSVSREKKESFPLTVTSAQKNPTAFYLCATGGGALSYNEQFFGPGTRLTVL.

This clone has a single count. The chain is built from TRBV9 and TRBJ2-5; 11 nucleotides align to TRBD2. The CDR3 runs to 14 residues. V lost 2 bases and J lost 4; bases outside the gene matches: 1. CDR1 is SGDLS, CDR2 YYNGEE, per germline. CDR3 loop: CASSVLAGGETQYF. Here the CDR3 DNA reads TGTGCCAGCAGCGTCCTAGCGGGGGGAGAGACCCAGTACTTC.

The V gene is TRBV10-3, the J gene TRBJ2-3, with 7 bases fitting TRBD2. This CDR3 contains 14 residues. With 3 bases clipped from V and 6 bases from J, the junction kept 6 bases outside the gene matches. CDR1 and CDR2 (germline): ENHRY, SYGVKD. The CDR3 reads CAISDMGGMDTQYF. CDR3 DNA: TGTGCCATCAGTGATATGGGAGGGATGGATACGCAGTATTTT.

The rearrangement uses TRBV19 and TRBJ2-1; TRBD2 agrees at 8 bases. The germline V gene has CDR1 LNHDA and CDR2 SQIVND (reference sequence). The CDR3 contains 16 residues. V lost 7 bases, J lost 4 bases, and 12 bases stayed unmatched. This CDR3 is CASTRSGTHRYNEQFF. In DNA, the CDR3 is TGTGCCAGTACCCGTAGCGGGACCCACCGATACAATGAGCAGTTCTTC.

This clone has a count of ten or more. The genes are TRBV2 and TRBJ2-7, with a tentative D call TRBD2 (7 bases). The CDR3 is made up of 13 amino acids. The V end was cut by 6 bases, the J end by 3 bases, with 12 bases between. Germline CDR1 reads SNHLY; CDR2 reads FYNNEI. In nucleotides, the CDR3 is TGTGCCAGCAGAGCGGGACACCTCTACGAGCAGTACTTC. Its translation is CASRAGHLYEQYF.

Only a few counts were recorded for this clone. This chain connects TRBV7-2 to TRBJ1-6; 7 bases agree with TRBD1. The germline CDR1 and CDR2 sequences are SGHTA and FQGNSA. The length of the CDR3 is 17 residues. The trim removed 2 bases at V and 7 bases at J, leaving 11 bases unmatched. DNA for the CDR3: TGTGCCAGCAGCTTAATTTGGACAGGTAATCGGAATTCACCCCTCCACTTT. Translation gives CASSLIWTGNRNSPLHF.

The gene calls are TRBV18 and TRBJ2-5; D is possibly TRBD2 (5 bases). The CDR3 contains 13 residues. Germline CDR1 and CDR2: KGHSH and LQKENI. The V gene lost 2 bases and the J gene lost 6 bases, with 10 bases spanning the gap. The CDR3 DNA sequence: TGTGCCAGCTCACCAGCGGACTCCCAGACCCAGTACTTC. It translates to CASSPADSQTQYF.

This chain connects TRBV2 to TRBJ1-1, with TRBD1 matching 9 bases. Per germline, CDR1 SNHLY and CDR2 FYNNEI. The J segment lost 10 bases and the V segment lost 4 bases, leaving 10 bases of the junction unmatched. The CDR3 is 14 residues long. This CDR3 is CASSVQQGALGAFF. For the CDR3, the DNA is TGTGCCAGCAGTGTCCAACAGGGGGCCCTCGGAGCTTTCTTT.